Listed here is a single T cell receptor beta chain. In the original workflow: Reference gene primer amplification gave nucleated cell count estimates. Profiled with immunoSEQ multiplex PCR; TCRdb holds only in-frame clones, not every one. That table supplies the V and J calls and clone size; D and trimming were determined from the DNA. The top ten clones hold under 15% of a sample with about 36,000 clones, 85% of them seen once. This entry belongs to a study of blood T cell repertoires in COVID-19. As for the study in general: T cells, B-cell-depleted T cells, or PBMCs provided the cDNA or gDNA that served as material.

Germline V gives CDR1 SGHKS, CDR2 YYEKEE (reference sequence). The V end was cut by 3 bases, the J end by 4 bases, with 16 bases between. This CDR3 has 15 amino acids. The receptor comes from a human donor in a cohort sampled during active COVID-19. What was sequenced was peripheral blood. V and J are TRBV5-5 and TRBJ1-2, with no clear D. CDR3 nucleotide sequence: TGTGCCAGCAGCTCCGACCGGGGTAGCTCCTATGGCTACACCTTC. Translated, it gives CASSSDRGSSYGYTF.